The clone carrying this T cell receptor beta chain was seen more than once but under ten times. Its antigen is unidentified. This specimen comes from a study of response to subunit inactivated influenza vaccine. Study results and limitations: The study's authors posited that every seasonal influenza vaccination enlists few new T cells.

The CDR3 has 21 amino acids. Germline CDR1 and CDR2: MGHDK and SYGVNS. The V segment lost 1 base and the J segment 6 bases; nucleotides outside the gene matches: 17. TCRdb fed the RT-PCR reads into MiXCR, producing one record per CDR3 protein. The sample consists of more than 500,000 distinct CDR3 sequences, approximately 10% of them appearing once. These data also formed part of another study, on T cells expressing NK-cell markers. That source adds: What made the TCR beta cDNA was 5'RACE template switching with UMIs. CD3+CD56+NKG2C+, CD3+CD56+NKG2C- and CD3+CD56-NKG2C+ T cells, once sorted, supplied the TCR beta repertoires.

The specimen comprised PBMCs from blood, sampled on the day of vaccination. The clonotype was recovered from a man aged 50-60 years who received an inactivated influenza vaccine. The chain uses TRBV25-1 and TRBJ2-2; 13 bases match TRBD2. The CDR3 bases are TGTGCCAGCAGTGAATTGGTCCCGGGACTAGCGGGGTGGAGTGACGCCGGGGAGCTGTTTTTT. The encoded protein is CASSELVPGLAGWSDAGELFF.